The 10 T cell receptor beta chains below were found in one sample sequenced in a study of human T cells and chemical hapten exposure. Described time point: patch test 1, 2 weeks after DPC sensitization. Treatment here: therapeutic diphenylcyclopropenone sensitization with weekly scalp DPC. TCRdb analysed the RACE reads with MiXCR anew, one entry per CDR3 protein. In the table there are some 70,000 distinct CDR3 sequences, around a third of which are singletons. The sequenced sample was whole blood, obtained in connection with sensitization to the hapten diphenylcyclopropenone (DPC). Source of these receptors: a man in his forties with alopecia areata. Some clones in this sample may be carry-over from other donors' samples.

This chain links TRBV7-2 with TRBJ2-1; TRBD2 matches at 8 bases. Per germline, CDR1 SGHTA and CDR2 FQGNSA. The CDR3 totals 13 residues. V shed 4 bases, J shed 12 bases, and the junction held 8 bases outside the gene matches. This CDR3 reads CASSSFVAGGQFF. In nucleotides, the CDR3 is TGTGCCAGCAGCTCTTTTGTCGCGGGGGGGCAGTTCTTC.

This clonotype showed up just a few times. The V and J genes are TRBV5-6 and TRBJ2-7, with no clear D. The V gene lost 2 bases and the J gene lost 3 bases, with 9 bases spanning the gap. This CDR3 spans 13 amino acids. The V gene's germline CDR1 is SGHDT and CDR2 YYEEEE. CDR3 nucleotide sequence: TGTGCCAGCAGCTTCAGCAGTAGCTACGAGCAGTACTTC. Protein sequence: CASSFSSSYEQYF.

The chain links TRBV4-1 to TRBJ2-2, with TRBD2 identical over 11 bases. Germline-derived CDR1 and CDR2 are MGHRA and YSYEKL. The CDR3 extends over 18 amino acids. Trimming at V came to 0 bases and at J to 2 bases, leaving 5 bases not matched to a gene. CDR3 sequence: CASSQESLAGGNTGELFF. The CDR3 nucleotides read TGCGCCAGCAGCCAAGAATCTCTAGCGGGAGGCAACACCGGGGAGCTGTTTTTT.

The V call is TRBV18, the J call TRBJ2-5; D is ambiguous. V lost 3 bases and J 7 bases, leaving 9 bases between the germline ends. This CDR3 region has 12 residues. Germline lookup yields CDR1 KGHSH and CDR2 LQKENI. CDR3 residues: CASSPTSGTQYF. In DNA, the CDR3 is TGTGCCAGCTCACCCACCTCCGGGACCCAGTACTTC.

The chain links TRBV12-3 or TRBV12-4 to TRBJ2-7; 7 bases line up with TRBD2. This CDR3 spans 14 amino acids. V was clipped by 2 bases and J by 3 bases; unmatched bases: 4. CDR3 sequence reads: CASSLKQRDYEQYF. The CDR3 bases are TGTGCCAGCAGTTTAAAGCAGCGGGACTACGAGCAGTACTTC.

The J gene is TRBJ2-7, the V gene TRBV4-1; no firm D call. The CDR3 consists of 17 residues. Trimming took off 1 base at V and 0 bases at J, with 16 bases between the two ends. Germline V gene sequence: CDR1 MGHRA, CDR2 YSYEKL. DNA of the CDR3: TGCGCCAGCAGCCAAGGACATGGGATTAGGAGCTCCTACGAGCAGTACTTC. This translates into CASSQGHGIRSSYEQYF.

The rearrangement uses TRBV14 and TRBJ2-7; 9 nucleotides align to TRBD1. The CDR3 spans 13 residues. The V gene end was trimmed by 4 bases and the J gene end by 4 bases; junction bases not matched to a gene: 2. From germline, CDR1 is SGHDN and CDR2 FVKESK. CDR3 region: CASSPTGGYEQYF. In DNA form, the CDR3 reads TGTGCCAGCAGCCCGACAGGGGGGTACGAGCAGTACTTC.

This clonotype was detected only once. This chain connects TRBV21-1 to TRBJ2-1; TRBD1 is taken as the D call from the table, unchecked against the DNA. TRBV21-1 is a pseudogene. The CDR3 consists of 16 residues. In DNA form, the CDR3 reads TGTGCCAGCAGCAATGCCCCCGGGGGGGTGGGCAATGAGCAGTTCTTC. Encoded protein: CASSNAPGGVGNEQFF.

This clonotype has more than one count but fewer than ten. The CDR3 region has the DNA TGTGCCAGCAGCCAAGAGGAGGACATCGGAGGCAAAAACATTCAGTACTTC. This encodes CASSQEEDIGGKNIQYF. The V gene is TRBV4-2, the J gene TRBJ2-4, with D possibly called TRBD1 or TRBD2 (5 bases each). The V gene's germline CDR1 is LGHNA and CDR2 YNFKEQ. The CDR3 length is 17 residues. V lost 0 bases, J lost 3 bases, and 15 bases lay in between.

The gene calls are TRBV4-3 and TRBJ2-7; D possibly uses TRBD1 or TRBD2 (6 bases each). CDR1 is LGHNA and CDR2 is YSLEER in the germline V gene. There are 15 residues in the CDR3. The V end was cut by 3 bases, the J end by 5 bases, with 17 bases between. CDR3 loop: CASSQRRGRPDEQYF. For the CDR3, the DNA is TGCGCCAGCAGCCAGCGCCGGGGGCGCCCCGACGAGCAGTACTTC.